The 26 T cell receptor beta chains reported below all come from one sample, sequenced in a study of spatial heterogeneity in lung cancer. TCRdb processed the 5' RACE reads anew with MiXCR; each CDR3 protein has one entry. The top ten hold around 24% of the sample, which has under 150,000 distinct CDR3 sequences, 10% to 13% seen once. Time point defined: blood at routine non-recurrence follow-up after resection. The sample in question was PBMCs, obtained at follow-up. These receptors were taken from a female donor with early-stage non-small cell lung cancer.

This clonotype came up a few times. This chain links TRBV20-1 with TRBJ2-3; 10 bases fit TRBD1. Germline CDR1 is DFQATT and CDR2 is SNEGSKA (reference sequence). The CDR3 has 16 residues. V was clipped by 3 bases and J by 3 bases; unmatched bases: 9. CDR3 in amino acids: CSARTGTGVWTDTQYF. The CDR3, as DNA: TGCAGTGCTAGGACCGGGACAGGGGTTTGGACAGATACGCAGTATTTT.

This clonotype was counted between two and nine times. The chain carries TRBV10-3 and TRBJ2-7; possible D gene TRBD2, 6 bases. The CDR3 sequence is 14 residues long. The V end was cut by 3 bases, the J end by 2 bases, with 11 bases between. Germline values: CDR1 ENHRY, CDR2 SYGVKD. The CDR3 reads CAISDSGRAYEQYV. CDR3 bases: TGTGCCATCAGTGACTCCGGGAGAGCCTACGAGCAGTACGTC.

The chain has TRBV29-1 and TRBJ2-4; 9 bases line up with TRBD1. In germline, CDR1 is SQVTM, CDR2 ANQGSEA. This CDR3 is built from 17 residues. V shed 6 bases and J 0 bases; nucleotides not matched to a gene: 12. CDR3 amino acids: CSVKGQGNIRAKNIQYF. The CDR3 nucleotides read TGCAGCGTAAAGGGACAGGGAAACATCAGAGCCAAAAACATTCAGTACTTC.

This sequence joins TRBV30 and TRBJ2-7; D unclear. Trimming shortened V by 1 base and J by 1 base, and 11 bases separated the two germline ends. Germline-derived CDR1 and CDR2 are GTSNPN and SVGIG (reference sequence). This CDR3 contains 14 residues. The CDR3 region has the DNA TGTGCCTGGAGTGCCCTCGGACCTTCCTACGAGCAGTACTTC. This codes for CAWSALGPSYEQYF.

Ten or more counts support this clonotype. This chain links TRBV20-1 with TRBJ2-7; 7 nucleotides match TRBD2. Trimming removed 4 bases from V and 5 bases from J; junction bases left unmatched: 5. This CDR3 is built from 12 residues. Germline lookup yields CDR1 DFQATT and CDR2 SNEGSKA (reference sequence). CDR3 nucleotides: TGCAGTGCTATTGGACTAGTCAACGAGCAGTACTTC. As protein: CSAIGLVNEQYF.

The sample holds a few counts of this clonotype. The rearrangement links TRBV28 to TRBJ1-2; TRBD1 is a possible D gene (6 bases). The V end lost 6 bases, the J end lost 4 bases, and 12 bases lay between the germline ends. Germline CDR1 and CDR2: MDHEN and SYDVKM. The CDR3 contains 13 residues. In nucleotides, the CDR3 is TGTGCCAGCAGGGACGGGGGCACCTATGGCTACACCTTC. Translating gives CASRDGGTYGYTF.

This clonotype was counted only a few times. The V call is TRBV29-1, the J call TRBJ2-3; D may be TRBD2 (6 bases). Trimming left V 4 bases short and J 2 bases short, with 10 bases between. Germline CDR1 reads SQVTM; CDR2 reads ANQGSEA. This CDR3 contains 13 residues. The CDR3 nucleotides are TGCAGCGTTGTCGGGGGATTCACAGATACGCAGTATTTT. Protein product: CSVVGGFTDTQYF.

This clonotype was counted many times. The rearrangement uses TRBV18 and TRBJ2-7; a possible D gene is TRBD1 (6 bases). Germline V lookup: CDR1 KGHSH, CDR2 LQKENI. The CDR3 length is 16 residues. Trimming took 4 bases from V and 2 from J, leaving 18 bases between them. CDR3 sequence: CASSLGMRTGPYEQYF. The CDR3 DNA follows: TGTGCCAGCTCACTCGGCATGCGTACAGGGCCCTACGAGCAGTACTTC.

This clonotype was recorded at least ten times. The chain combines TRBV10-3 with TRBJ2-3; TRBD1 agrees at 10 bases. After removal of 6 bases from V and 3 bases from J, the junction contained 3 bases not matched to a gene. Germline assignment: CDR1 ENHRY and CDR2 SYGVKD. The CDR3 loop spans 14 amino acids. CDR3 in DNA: TGTGCCATCAGCCGGGACAGGGGAACAGATACGCAGTATTTT. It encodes CAISRDRGTDTQYF.

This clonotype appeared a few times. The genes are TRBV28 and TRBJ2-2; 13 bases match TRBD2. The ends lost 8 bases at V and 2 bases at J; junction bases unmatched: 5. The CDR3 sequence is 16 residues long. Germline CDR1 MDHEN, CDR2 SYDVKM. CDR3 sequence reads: CASLGLAGRNTGELFF. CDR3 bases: TGTGCCAGCCTGGGACTAGCGGGACGAAACACCGGGGAGCTGTTTTTT. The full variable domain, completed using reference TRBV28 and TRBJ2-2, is DVKVTQSSRYLVKRTGEKVFLECVQDMDHENMFWYRQDPGLGLRLIYFSYDVKMKEKGDIPEGYSVSREKKERFSLILESASTNQTSMYLCASLGLAGRNTGELFFGEGSRLTVL.

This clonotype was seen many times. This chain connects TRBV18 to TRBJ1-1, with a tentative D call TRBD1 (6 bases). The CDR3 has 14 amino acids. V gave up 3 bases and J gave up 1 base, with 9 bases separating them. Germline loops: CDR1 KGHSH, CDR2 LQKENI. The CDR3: CASSPLGANTEAFF. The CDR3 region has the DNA TGTGCCAGCTCACCTTTGGGGGCGAACACTGAAGCTTTCTTT. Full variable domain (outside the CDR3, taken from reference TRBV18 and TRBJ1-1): NAGVMQNPRHLVRRRGQEARLRCSPMKGHSHVYWYRQLPEEGLKFMVYLQKENIIDESGMPKERFSAEFPKEGPSILRIQQVVRGDSAAYFCASSPLGANTEAFFGQGTRLTVV.

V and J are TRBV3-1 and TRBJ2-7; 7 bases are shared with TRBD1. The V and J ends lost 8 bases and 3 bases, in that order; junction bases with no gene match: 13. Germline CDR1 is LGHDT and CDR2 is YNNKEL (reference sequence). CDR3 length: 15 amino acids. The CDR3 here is CASSPWGTESYEQYF. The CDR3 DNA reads TGTGCCAGCTCCCCTTGGGGGACAGAAAGCTACGAGCAGTACTTC.

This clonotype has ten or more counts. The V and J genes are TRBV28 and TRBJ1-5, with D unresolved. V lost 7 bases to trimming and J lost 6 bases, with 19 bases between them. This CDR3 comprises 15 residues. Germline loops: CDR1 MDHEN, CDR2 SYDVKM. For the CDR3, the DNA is TGTGCCAGCAAACCAAGTTCCGGGGTAAGTCAGCCCCAGCATTTT. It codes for CASKPSSGVSQPQHF.

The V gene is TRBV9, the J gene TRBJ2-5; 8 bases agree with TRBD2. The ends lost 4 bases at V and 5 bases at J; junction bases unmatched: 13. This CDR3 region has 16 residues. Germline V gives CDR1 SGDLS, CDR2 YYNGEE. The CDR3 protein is CASSSGGGGGRETQYF. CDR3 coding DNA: TGTGCCAGCAGCTCCGGGGGAGGTGGCGGGAGGGAGACCCAGTACTTC.

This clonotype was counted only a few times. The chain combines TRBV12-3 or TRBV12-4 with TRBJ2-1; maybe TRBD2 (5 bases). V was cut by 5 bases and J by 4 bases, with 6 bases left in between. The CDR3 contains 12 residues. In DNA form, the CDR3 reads TGTGCCAGCAGTCGAGGGTACAATGAGCAGTTCTTC. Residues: CASSRGYNEQFF.

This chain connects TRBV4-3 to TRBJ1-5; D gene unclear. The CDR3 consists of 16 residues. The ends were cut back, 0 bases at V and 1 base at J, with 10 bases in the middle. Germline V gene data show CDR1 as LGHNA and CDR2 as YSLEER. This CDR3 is CASSQDVRVSNQPQHF. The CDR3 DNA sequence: TGCGCCAGCAGCCAAGATGTAAGGGTGAGCAATCAGCCCCAGCATTTT.

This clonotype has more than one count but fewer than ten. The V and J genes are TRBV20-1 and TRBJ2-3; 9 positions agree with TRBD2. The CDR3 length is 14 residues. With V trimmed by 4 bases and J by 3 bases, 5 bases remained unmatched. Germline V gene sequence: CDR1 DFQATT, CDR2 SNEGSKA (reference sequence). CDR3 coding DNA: TGCAGTGCTATCCCTAGCGGGGTTACAGATACGCAGTATTTT. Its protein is CSAIPSGVTDTQYF.

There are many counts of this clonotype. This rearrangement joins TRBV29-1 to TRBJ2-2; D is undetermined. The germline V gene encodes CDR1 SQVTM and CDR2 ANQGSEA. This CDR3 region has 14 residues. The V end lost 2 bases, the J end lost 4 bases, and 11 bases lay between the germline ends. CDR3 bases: TGCAGCGTTGAAAGGGTTGCAGGCACCGGGGAGCTGTTTTTT. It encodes CSVERVAGTGELFF.

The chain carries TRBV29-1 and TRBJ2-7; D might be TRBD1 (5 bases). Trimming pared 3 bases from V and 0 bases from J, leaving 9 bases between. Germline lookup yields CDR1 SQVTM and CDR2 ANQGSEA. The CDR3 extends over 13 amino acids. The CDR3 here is CSVEPDNSYEQYF. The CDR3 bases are TGCAGCGTTGAGCCGGACAACTCCTACGAGCAGTACTTC.

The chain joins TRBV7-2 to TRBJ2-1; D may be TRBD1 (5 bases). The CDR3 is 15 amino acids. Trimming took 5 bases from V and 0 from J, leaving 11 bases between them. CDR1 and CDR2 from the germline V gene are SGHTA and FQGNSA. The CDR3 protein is CASSHRQFSYNEQFF. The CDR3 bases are TGTGCCAGCAGCCACCGACAGTTCTCCTACAATGAGCAGTTCTTC.

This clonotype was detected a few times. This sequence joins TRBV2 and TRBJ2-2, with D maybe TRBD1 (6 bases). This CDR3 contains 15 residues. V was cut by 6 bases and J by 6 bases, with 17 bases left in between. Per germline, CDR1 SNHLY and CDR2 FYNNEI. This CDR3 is CASRPRTTGSGELFF. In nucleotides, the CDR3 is TGTGCCAGCAGACCAAGAACGACAGGTTCCGGGGAGCTGTTTTTT.

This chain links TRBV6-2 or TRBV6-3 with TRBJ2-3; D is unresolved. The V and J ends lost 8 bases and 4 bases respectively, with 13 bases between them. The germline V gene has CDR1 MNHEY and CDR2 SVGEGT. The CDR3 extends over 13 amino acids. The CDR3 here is CASGDKVPDTQYF. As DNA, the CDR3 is TGTGCCAGCGGAGATAAAGTCCCAGATACGCAGTATTTT.

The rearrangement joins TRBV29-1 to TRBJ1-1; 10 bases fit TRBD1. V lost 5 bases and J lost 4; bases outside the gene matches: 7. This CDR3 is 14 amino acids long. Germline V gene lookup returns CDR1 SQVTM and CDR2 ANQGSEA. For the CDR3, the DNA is TGCAGCGTTTCCCCAGGGGACAGGGGCACTGAAGCTTTCTTT. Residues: CSVSPGDRGTEAFF.

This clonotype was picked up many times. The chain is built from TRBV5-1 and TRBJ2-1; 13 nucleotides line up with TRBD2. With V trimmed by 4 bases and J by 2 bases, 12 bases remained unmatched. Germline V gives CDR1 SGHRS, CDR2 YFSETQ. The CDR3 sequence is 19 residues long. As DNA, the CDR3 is TGCGCCAGCAGCAGCCCGACTAGCGGGAGGTTTGTCGCCTACAATGAGCAGTTCTTC. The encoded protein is CASSSPTSGRFVAYNEQFF. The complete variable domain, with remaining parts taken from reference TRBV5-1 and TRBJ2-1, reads KAGVTQTPRYLIKTRGQQVTLSCSPISGHRSVSWYQQTPGQGLQFLFEYFSETQRNKGNFPGRFSGRQFSNSRSEMNVSTLELGDSALYLCASSSPTSGRFVAYNEQFFGPGTRLTVL.

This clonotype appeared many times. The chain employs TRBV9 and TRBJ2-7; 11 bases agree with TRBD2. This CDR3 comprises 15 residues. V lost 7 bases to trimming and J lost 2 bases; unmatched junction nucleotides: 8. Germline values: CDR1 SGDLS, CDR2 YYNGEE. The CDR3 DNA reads TGTGCCAGCGGGTCCGGGACTAGCGGACCCTACGAGCAGTACTTC. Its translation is CASGSGTSGPYEQYF.

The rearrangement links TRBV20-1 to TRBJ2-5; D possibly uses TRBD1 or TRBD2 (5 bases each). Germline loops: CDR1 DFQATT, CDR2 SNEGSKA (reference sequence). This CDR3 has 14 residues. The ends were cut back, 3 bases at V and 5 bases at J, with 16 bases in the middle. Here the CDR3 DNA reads TGCAGTGCTAGGGCTGGGGTTGGGACGGAGACCCAGTACTTC. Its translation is CSARAGVGTETQYF.